Below, 25 T cell receptor beta chains from the same sample are listed, as sequenced in a study of cytomegalovirus exposure and HLA in healthy donors. The PCR had 60 Vbeta and 13 Jbeta primers. Produced via immunoSEQ multiplex PCR; TCRdb's table is partial and in-frame only. The sample consists of roughly 100,000 clones, around 80% of them appearing once. The sample taken for sequencing was PBMCs. The origin of the receptors is a woman aged 40-49 years in good health and CMV-seronegative.

The genes are TRBV9 and TRBJ2-1, with TRBD2 matching 7 bases. This CDR3 region has 13 residues. J lost 9 bases, V lost 3 bases, and 6 bases had no gene match. Germline CDR1 SGDLS, CDR2 YYNGEE. CDR3 loop: CASSGRLASEQFF. CDR3 coding DNA: TGTGCCAGCAGCGGTCGACTAGCCTCTGAGCAGTTCTTC.

This clone was recorded only once. CDR3 residues: CASSLYRQSGDEQFF. In DNA, the CDR3 is TGTGCCAGCAGTTTATATAGACAGAGCGGGGATGAGCAGTTCTTC. The chain links TRBV28 to TRBJ2-1; 7 bases are shared with TRBD2. This CDR3 has 15 amino acids. V lost 1 base and J lost 8; bases outside the gene matches: 8. CDR1 and CDR2 (germline): MDHEN, SYDVKM.

The V gene is TRBV29-1, the J gene TRBJ2-1, with D possibly matching TRBD2 (6 bases). Germline CDR1 reads SQVTM; CDR2 reads ANQGSEA. Trimming took 4 bases from V and 9 from J, leaving 16 bases between them. This CDR3 is built from 13 residues. The CDR3 spells CSVATGAKVEQFF. The CDR3 DNA reads TGCAGCGTTGCCACGGGAGCGAAGGTTGAGCAGTTCTTC.

In regard to this clone: Relative to the germline gene, one junction end is altered; a read error may explain this. This chain uses TRBV7-9 with TRBJ2-3; 9 bases align to TRBD1. This CDR3 spans 16 amino acids. The germline V gene encodes CDR1 SEHNR and CDR2 FQNEAQ (reference sequence). The CDR3 nucleotides read TGTTCCAGCAGCAGAACAGGGGGCGTTGGGGCAGATACGCAGTATTTT. Protein sequence: CSSSRTGGVGADTQYF.

The chain employs TRBV5-6 and TRBJ2-1, with D possibly being TRBD2 (6 bases). Germline assignment: CDR1 SGHDT and CDR2 YYEEEE. The CDR3 runs to 15 residues. V lost 5 bases and J 0 bases, leaving 12 bases between the germline ends. The CDR3 is CASRKLTSSYNEQFF. The CDR3 DNA reads TGTGCCAGCAGGAAGTTGACTAGCTCCTACAATGAGCAGTTCTTC.

This sequence joins TRBV27 and TRBJ2-1; D is undetermined. There are 11 residues in the CDR3. V was cut by 3 bases and J by 7 bases, with 4 bases left in between. Looked up from germline, CDR1 is MNHEY and CDR2 is SMNVEV (reference sequence). CDR3 sequence reads: CASSFGNEQFF. CDR3 nucleotide sequence: TGTGCCAGCAGTTTCGGGAATGAGCAGTTCTTC.

The J gene is TRBJ2-1, the V gene TRBV7-9; D is perhaps TRBD2 (5 bases). The germline V and J ends were trimmed by 5 bases and 0 bases, with 11 bases remaining between them. CDR1 and CDR2 from the germline V gene are SEHNR and FQNEAQ (reference sequence). CDR3 length equals 15 residues. The CDR3 region has the DNA TGTGCCAGCAGCCCTAGGGAGCCCTCCTACAATGAGCAGTTCTTC. Translating it yields CASSPREPSYNEQFF.

Only one count was recorded for this clone. The genes are TRBV20-1 and TRBJ2-5; D is perhaps TRBD2 (5 bases). The better agreement between TRBJ2-7 and the DNA end casts doubt on the J call. From germline, CDR1 is DFQATT and CDR2 SNEGSKA (reference sequence). The CDR3 is 11 amino acids. In DNA, the CDR3 is TGCAGTGCTCCTGACTACCACGAGCAGTACTTC. The encoded protein is CSAPDYHEQYF.

This clone was observed a single time. V is TRBV7-2 and J is TRBJ2-7; D unclear. V lost 5 bases, J lost 2 bases, and 7 bases lay in between. CDR1 and CDR2 from the germline V gene are SGHTA and FQGNSA. The CDR3 sequence is 12 residues long. The CDR3 protein is CASSEFPYEQYF. CDR3 sequence (DNA): TGTGCCAGCAGCGAGTTCCCCTACGAGCAGTACTTC.

There are a few counts of this clone. The rearrangement links TRBV4-3 to TRBJ2-3; 9 nucleotides line up with TRBD2. This CDR3 spans 17 amino acids. Germline V gene sequence: CDR1 LGHNA, CDR2 YSLEER. J gave up 6 bases and V 0 bases, and 10 bases lay outside the gene matches. The CDR3 sequence: CASSQELAGGPGDTQYF. In DNA form, the CDR3 reads TGCGCCAGCAGCCAAGAATTGGCGGGAGGGCCCGGGGATACGCAGTATTTT.

The rearrangement uses TRBV4-3 and TRBJ1-2, with TRBD1 matching over 8 bases. The length of the CDR3 is 18 residues. Trimming at V came to 4 bases and at J to 3 bases, leaving 16 bases not matched to a gene. Per the germline V gene, CDR1 is LGHNA and CDR2 is YSLEER. DNA of the CDR3: TGCGCCAGCAGCCTCCAACCCGACAGGGGCGAAGGGCACTATGGCTACACCTTC. Translation: CASSLQPDRGEGHYGYTF.

This clone appeared a few times. V and J are TRBV28 and TRBJ2-5; 14 nucleotides align to TRBD2. The CDR3 covers 15 residues. V lost 5 bases and J lost 4; bases outside the gene matches: 3. Germline V lookup: CDR1 MDHEN, CDR2 SYDVKM. CDR3 nucleotides: TGTGCCAGCAGTGACGGGACTAGCGGGAGAGAGACCCAGTACTTC. Translation: CASSDGTSGRETQYF.

The chain recombines TRBV4-3 with TRBJ2-7, with D possibly being TRBD1 (6 bases). CDR1 is LGHNA, CDR2 YSLEER, per germline. V lost 0 bases and J 2 bases, leaving 8 bases between the germline ends. This CDR3 has 14 amino acids. The CDR3 region has the DNA TGCGCCAGCAGCCAAGATAGGACAGCCTACGAGCAGTACTTC. Translated, it gives CASSQDRTAYEQYF.

This clone was recorded only once. The V and J genes are TRBV28 and TRBJ2-7; D ambiguous. There are 12 residues in the CDR3. Trimming took off 2 bases at V and 4 bases at J, with 6 bases between the two ends. The V gene's germline CDR1 is MDHEN and CDR2 SYDVKM. CDR3 DNA: TGTGCCAGCAGTTTAACCTATTACGAGCAGTACTTC. Amino acid sequence: CASSLTYYEQYF. The full variable domain, its missing parts supplied by reference TRBV28 and TRBJ2-7, is DVKVTQSSRYLVKRTGEKVFLECVQDMDHENMFWYRQDPGLGLRLIYFSYDVKMKEKGDIPEGYSVSREKKERFSLILESASTNQTSMYLCASSLTYYEQYFGPGTRLTVT.

The chain uses TRBV6-5 and TRBJ1-5; 11 bases are shared with TRBD1. The trim removed 7 bases at V and 7 bases at J, leaving 6 bases unmatched. CDR3 size: 14 residues. CDR1 and CDR2 from the germline V gene are MNHEY and SVGAGI. For the CDR3, the DNA is TGTGCCAGCACCAGGACAGGGGGCAGGCAGCCCCAGCATTTT. This gives the protein CASTRTGGRQPQHF.

The chain carries TRBV30 and TRBJ2-3; TRBD2 matches 8 bases. CDR3 size: 14 residues. The germline V gene encodes CDR1 GTSNPN and CDR2 SVGIG (reference sequence). V gave up 1 base and J gave up 13 bases; unmatched junction bases: 13. CDR3 amino acids: CAWSDPGRAGREYF. The DNA of the CDR3 is TGTGCCTGGAGTGACCCCGGGAGGGCCGGGAGGGAGTATTTT.

The chain employs TRBV4-3 and TRBJ2-2; the D gene is possibly TRBD2 (6 bases). Deletions cut 4 bases from V and 3 bases from J, with 21 bases between. Germline CDR1 LGHNA, CDR2 YSLEER. The CDR3 extends over 18 amino acids. CDR3 in DNA: TGCGCCAGCAGCCCCAAGCTCATCCGGGGGATGGACACCGGGGAGCTGTTTTTT. Its translation: CASSPKLIRGMDTGELFF.

This chain joins TRBV5-4 and TRBJ2-3; TRBD2 matches at 9 bases. The CDR3 runs to 17 residues. V dropped 5 bases and J dropped 7; count of bases not matched to a gene: 17. Germline V lookup: CDR1 SGHNT, CDR2 YYREEE (reference sequence). The DNA for the CDR3 is TGTGCCAGCAGTCGTAAGACTAGCGGAACCAATTGGAATACGCAGTATTTT. Translation: CASSRKTSGTNWNTQYF. The complete variable domain, with remaining parts taken from reference TRBV5-4 and TRBJ2-3, reads ETGVTQSPTHLIKTRGQQVTLRCSSQSGHNTVSWYQQALGQGPQFIFQYYREEENGRGNFPPRFSGLQFPNYSSELNVNALELDDSALYLCASSRKTSGTNWNTQYFGPGTRLTVL.

The gene calls are TRBV27 and TRBJ1-2; 9 bases fit TRBD1. CDR3 size: 15 residues. Germline-derived CDR1 and CDR2 are MNHEY and SMNVEV (reference sequence). With 0 bases clipped from V and 8 bases from J, the junction kept 7 bases outside the gene matches. The CDR3 DNA sequence: TGTGCCAGCAGTTTATCGGGGACAGGGTTTGGCGGCTACACCTTC. This sequence encodes CASSLSGTGFGGYTF.

This chain links TRBV19 with TRBJ2-3; 7 bases fit TRBD1. The CDR3 length is 13 residues. Per the germline V gene, CDR1 is LNHDA and CDR2 is SQIVND (reference sequence). Germline trimming cut 3 bases from V and 8 bases from J; bases unmatched to any gene: 5. In DNA form, the CDR3 reads TGTGCCAGTAGTATTTCTTCAGGGGGTACGCAGTATTTT. Its protein is CASSISSGGTQYF.

This clone has just a few counts. V is TRBV5-6 and J is TRBJ2-5; 8 nucleotides line up with TRBD2. The germline V gene has CDR1 SGHDT and CDR2 YYEEEE. The length of the CDR3 is 17 residues. V trimming: 0 bases; J trimming: 5 bases; junction bases outside the gene matches: 12. This CDR3 reads CASSLVGLLSGGETQYF. CDR3 DNA: TGTGCCAGCAGCTTGGTCGGACTCCTTTCGGGGGGGGAGACCCAGTACTTC.

Of note for this clone: The junction departs from germline at one end; a sequencing error may be responsible. The V gene is TRBV7-9, the J gene TRBJ1-4; D possibly corresponds to TRBD1 (5 bases). CDR1 and CDR2 from the germline V gene are SEHNR and FQNEAQ (reference sequence). CDR3 size: 15 residues. The CDR3: CSSSHAGPFNEKLFF. CDR3 nucleotide sequence: TGTTCCAGCAGCCATGCAGGGCCTTTTAATGAAAAACTGTTTTTT.

The V and J genes are TRBV10-3 and TRBJ2-1; D unclear. The CDR3 has 11 amino acids. V was pared by 7 bases and J by 10 bases, with 11 bases between. Germline V lookup: CDR1 ENHRY, CDR2 SYGVKD. For the CDR3, the DNA is TGTGCCATCAATAGAGCAGGAGAGCAGTTCTTC. It yields the protein CAINRAGEQFF.

This clone was observed a few times. The J gene is TRBJ2-5, the V gene TRBV29-1, with 10 positions matching TRBD2. After removal of 7 bases from V and 5 bases from J, the junction contained 4 bases not matched to a gene. The germline CDR1 and CDR2 sequences are SQVTM and ANQGSEA. The CDR3 is 12 amino acids. The DNA of the CDR3 is TGCAGCGGGGCAGCGGGAGGGGAGACCCAGTACTTC. This gives the protein CSGAAGGETQYF.

This clone was counted a few times. V gene TRBV2 combines with J gene TRBJ1-2; possibly TRBD1 for D (5 bases). The ends were cut back, 1 base at V and 9 bases at J, with 12 bases in the middle. The CDR3 runs to 13 residues. The germline V gene encodes CDR1 SNHLY and CDR2 FYNNEI. The CDR3 DNA sequence: TGTGCCAGCAGTGAAGAGGGGATTCGGAGCTACACCTTC. As protein: CASSEEGIRSYTF.